This TCR beta chain derives from a study of cytomegalovirus exposure and HLA in healthy donors. General study findings and limits: Among TCR beta chains, those listed as cytomegalovirus-associated numbered around 160. Some V segments, including TRBV6-2 and TRBV6-3, were excluded as indistinguishable.

The trim removed 1 base at V and 9 bases at J, leaving 11 bases unmatched. The CDR3 consists of 15 residues. Germline CDR1 reads GTSNPN; CDR2 reads SVGIG (reference sequence). On this clone: What it binds is unknown.

Use of 60 Vbeta and 13 Jbeta primers characterized the PCR. The assay was immunoSEQ multiplex PCR, and TCRdb's table has in-frame clones only and misses some. This sample has about 170,000 clones; roughly 84% occur once, and the top ten carry about 0.4%. This rearrangement joins TRBV30 to TRBJ2-1; 8 bases line up with TRBD2. Input material: PBMCs. This clonotype was sampled from a boy between 2 and 10 years old in good health and CMV-seronegative. The DNA of the CDR3 is TGTGCCTGGAGTGGGGTTAGCGGGACCTTCGCTGAGCAGTTCTTC. It specifies CAWSGVSGTFAEQFF.